The clone carrying this TCR beta chain came up a few times. Its antigen is as yet unknown. The data originate from a study of ipilimumab plus nivolumab after autologous stem cell transplantation. Across the whole study: Both relapsed and primary refractory DLBCL were included.

The V and J ends lost 4 bases and 5 bases, in that order; junction bases with no gene match: 4. The CDR3 contains 15 residues. Germline V CDR1 and CDR2: SGHNT, YYREEE (reference sequence). The assay was immunoSEQ multiplex PCR, and TCRdb's table has in-frame clones only and misses some. The table includes 15,000 to 20,000 clones, 80% to 90% detected once. Overall study findings and caveats: TCR repertoire, Treg phenotype and gut microbiota reportedly support more study of this approach.

Sequenced material: PBMCs, taken in a trial of ipilimumab plus nivolumab as post-transplant consolidation. This chain links TRBV5-4 with TRBJ2-3; TRBD2 agrees at 13 bases. The clonotype originates from a male donor with diffuse large B-cell lymphoma. The CDR3 region is CASSTSGGAEDTQYF. The CDR3 region has the DNA TGTGCCAGCAGCACTAGCGGGGGGGCTGAAGATACGCAGTATTTT.